This T cell receptor (beta chain) was retrieved from a study of T-cell reconstitution after alpha-beta-depleted transplantation in children. General study points: Expanded graft clones, several hundred of them, were reportedly the source of alpha-beta T cells about two months after transplant.

A note on this clonotype: Its antigen remains unidentified.

With 4 bases removed from V and 5 bases from J, the gap between germline ends came to 7 bases. CDR3 size: 13 residues. The germline gives CDR1 KGHDR, CDR2 SFDVKD. TCRbeta library construction was performed incorporating unique molecular identifiers. TCRdb independently ran MiXCR on the PCR reads; one entry per CDR3 protein. Of about 130,000 distinct CDR3 sequences listed, roughly 10% are singletons. Sequenced material: PBMCs, mostly from graft donor cells, taken 180 days after TCRalphabeta/CD19-depleted stem cell transplant. This TCR was recovered from a girl under three years old who had a stem cell transplant for combined immunodeficiency, so the T cells may come from the graft donor. The genes are TRBV24-1 and TRBJ1-4, with D hard to call. CDR3 region: CATSDPENEKLFF. In DNA form, the CDR3 reads TGTGCCACCAGTGACCCCGAAAATGAAAAACTGTTTTTT.